A selection of T cell receptor beta chains follows, all from one sample in a study of cytomegalovirus exposure and HLA in healthy donors. The repertoire was sequenced with immunoSEQ multiplex PCR; TCRdb's copy has only in-frame clones and lacks some. The data hold approximately 170,000 clones, with approximately 88% observed a single time. Sequenced sample: PBMCs. The receptor set was obtained from a man aged 30-40 years in good health and CMV-seropositive. Both conserved end residues are part of each CDR3. Fields, in order: clone size, D gene, J gene, V gene, CDR3 DNA, CDR3 protein. The D gene is left open where the match is weak. Clone size is shown for a subset of rows, as once, few, many or a class of expanded clone.

clone_size: few; d_call: -; j_call: TRBJ1-2; v_call: TRBV19; cdr3_nt: TGTGCCAGTAGTATCCCCGGGAAGCACTATGGCTACACCTTC; cdr3_aa: CASSIPGKHYGYTF
clone_size: -; d_call: -; j_call: TRBJ1-4; v_call: TRBV5-1; cdr3_nt: TGCGCCAGCAGCTTAACAGGGCACGAAAAACTGTTTTTT; cdr3_aa: CASSLTGHEKLFF
clone_size: -; d_call: -; j_call: TRBJ1-2; v_call: TRBV28; cdr3_nt: TGTGCCAGCAGGCCGGGACACTCTAACTATGGCTACACCTTC; cdr3_aa: CASRPGHSNYGYTF
clone_size: -; d_call: -; j_call: TRBJ2-7; v_call: TRBV7-9; cdr3_nt: TGTGCCAGCAGCCCCAGGGTGGCCTACGAGCAGTACTTC; cdr3_aa: CASSPRVAYEQYF
clone_size: -; d_call: TRBD1; j_call: TRBJ1-6; v_call: TRBV5-1; cdr3_nt: TGCGCCAGCAGCTTGGGCCTTGACAGGGTTGGTTCACCCCTCCACTTT; cdr3_aa: CASSLGLDRVGSPLHF
clone_size: -; d_call: -; j_call: TRBJ1-2; v_call: TRBV2; cdr3_nt: TGTGCCACCTACTATTCGCGGTCCGGAGACTATGGCTACACCTTC; cdr3_aa: CATYYSRSGDYGYTF
clone_size: -; d_call: TRBD1; j_call: TRBJ2-1; v_call: TRBV30; cdr3_nt: TGTGCCTGGAGCTGGGACAGGTTGCTCAATGAGCAGTTCTTC; cdr3_aa: CAWSWDRLLNEQFF
clone_size: once; d_call: TRBD1; j_call: TRBJ1-2; v_call: TRBV5-4; cdr3_nt: TGTGCCAGCAGCGTACGGACAGGCGGCTACACCTTC; cdr3_aa: CASSVRTGGYTF
clone_size: once; d_call: TRBD2; j_call: TRBJ2-1; v_call: TRBV6-6; cdr3_nt: TGTGCCAGCAGTTTTCCGGGACTACCCAATGAGCAGTTCTTC; cdr3_aa: CASSFPGLPNEQFF
clone_size: -; d_call: TRBD1; j_call: TRBJ2-7; v_call: TRBV5-1; cdr3_nt: TGCGCCAGCAGCCGGGACAGGGACTTCTACGAGCAGTACTTC; cdr3_aa: CASSRDRDFYEQYF
clone_size: -; d_call: -; j_call: TRBJ1-2; v_call: TRBV6-6; cdr3_nt: TGTGCCAGCAGTTACTCGGACAGCTCTAACTATGGCTACACCTTC; cdr3_aa: CASSYSDSSNYGYTF
clone_size: -; d_call: TRBD1; j_call: TRBJ2-4; v_call: TRBV25-1; cdr3_nt: TGTGCCAGCCCCGGACAGGTTGAAAACATTCAGTACTTC; cdr3_aa: CASPGQVENIQYF
clone_size: once; d_call: TRBD2; j_call: TRBJ2-7; v_call: TRBV7-9; cdr3_nt: TGTGCCAGCAGCTTAGCCGGGGGGGCCGAGCAGTACTTC; cdr3_aa: CASSLAGGAEQYF
clone_size: -; d_call: -; j_call: TRBJ2-6; v_call: TRBV2; cdr3_nt: TGTGCCCCCCAAAGAGACAGGCCCTTTTCGGGGGCCAACGTCCTGACTTTC; cdr3_aa: CAPQRDRPFSGANVLTF
clone_size: -; d_call: TRBD1; j_call: TRBJ2-1; v_call: TRBV19; cdr3_nt: TGTGCCAGTAGTATGGACAGGTGGCCCTACAATGAGCAGTTCTTC; cdr3_aa: CASSMDRWPYNEQFF
clone_size: -; d_call: TRBD1; j_call: TRBJ1-1; v_call: TRBV7-3; cdr3_nt: TGTGCCAGCAGCCCACAGGGGGCCGCGACTGAAGCTTTCTTT; cdr3_aa: CASSPQGAATEAFF
clone_size: once; d_call: TRBD1; j_call: TRBJ1-2; v_call: TRBV28; cdr3_nt: TGTGCCAGCAGCCCGGGACAGGGGCGGTGGTATGGCTACACCTTC; cdr3_aa: CASSPGQGRWYGYTF
clone_size: few; d_call: -; j_call: TRBJ1-5; v_call: TRBV7-2; cdr3_nt: TGTGCCAGCAGCTGGAGGGGAAATCAGCCCCAGCATTTT; cdr3_aa: CASSWRGNQPQHF
clone_size: -; d_call: -; j_call: TRBJ1-3; v_call: TRBV9; cdr3_nt: TGTGCCAGCAGCGTAGCTGGGGCACTCGGAAACACCATATATTTT; cdr3_aa: CASSVAGALGNTIYF
clone_size: -; d_call: -; j_call: TRBJ1-5; v_call: TRBV5-1; cdr3_nt: TGCGCCAGCAGCTCCGGAGGGGATAGCAATCAGCCCCAGCATTTT; cdr3_aa: CASSSGGDSNQPQHF
clone_size: -; d_call: -; j_call: TRBJ2-1; v_call: TRBV27; cdr3_nt: TGTGCCAGCAGTTTCGTGGGGGGCAATGAGCAGTTCTTC; cdr3_aa: CASSFVGGNEQFF
clone_size: -; d_call: TRBD1; j_call: TRBJ2-7; v_call: TRBV6-5; cdr3_nt: TGTGCCAGCATCGACAGGGGTAAGGCTTACGAGCAGTACTTC; cdr3_aa: CASIDRGKAYEQYF
clone_size: -; d_call: TRBD1; j_call: TRBJ1-5; v_call: TRBV19; cdr3_nt: TGTGCCAGCCGACAGGGGTTGCATCAGCCCCAGCATTTT; cdr3_aa: CASRQGLHQPQHF
clone_size: -; d_call: TRBD1; j_call: TRBJ1-3; v_call: TRBV30; cdr3_nt: TGTGCCTGGAGTTTCGGACAGGCCCAGGGGAACACCATATATTTT; cdr3_aa: CAWSFGQAQGNTIYF
clone_size: -; d_call: TRBD1; j_call: TRBJ2-7; v_call: TRBV6-5; cdr3_nt: TGTGCCAGCAGGTTATCCGGGACAGGGTCTTACGAGCAGTACTTC; cdr3_aa: CASRLSGTGSYEQYF
clone_size: -; d_call: TRBD1; j_call: TRBJ2-6; v_call: TRBV6-1; cdr3_nt: TGTGCCAGCAGTGGGGACAGGGGGACGGGGGCCAACGTCCTGACTTTC; cdr3_aa: CASSGDRGTGANVLTF
clone_size: -; d_call: -; j_call: TRBJ1-2; v_call: TRBV27; cdr3_nt: TGTGCCAGCAGTTTATCCGGCTATGGCTACACCTTC; cdr3_aa: CASSLSGYGYTF
clone_size: many; d_call: -; j_call: TRBJ1-1; v_call: TRBV28; cdr3_nt: TGTGCCAGCGGCGGGCGGGGAATGAACACTGAAGCTTTCTTT; cdr3_aa: CASGGRGMNTEAFF